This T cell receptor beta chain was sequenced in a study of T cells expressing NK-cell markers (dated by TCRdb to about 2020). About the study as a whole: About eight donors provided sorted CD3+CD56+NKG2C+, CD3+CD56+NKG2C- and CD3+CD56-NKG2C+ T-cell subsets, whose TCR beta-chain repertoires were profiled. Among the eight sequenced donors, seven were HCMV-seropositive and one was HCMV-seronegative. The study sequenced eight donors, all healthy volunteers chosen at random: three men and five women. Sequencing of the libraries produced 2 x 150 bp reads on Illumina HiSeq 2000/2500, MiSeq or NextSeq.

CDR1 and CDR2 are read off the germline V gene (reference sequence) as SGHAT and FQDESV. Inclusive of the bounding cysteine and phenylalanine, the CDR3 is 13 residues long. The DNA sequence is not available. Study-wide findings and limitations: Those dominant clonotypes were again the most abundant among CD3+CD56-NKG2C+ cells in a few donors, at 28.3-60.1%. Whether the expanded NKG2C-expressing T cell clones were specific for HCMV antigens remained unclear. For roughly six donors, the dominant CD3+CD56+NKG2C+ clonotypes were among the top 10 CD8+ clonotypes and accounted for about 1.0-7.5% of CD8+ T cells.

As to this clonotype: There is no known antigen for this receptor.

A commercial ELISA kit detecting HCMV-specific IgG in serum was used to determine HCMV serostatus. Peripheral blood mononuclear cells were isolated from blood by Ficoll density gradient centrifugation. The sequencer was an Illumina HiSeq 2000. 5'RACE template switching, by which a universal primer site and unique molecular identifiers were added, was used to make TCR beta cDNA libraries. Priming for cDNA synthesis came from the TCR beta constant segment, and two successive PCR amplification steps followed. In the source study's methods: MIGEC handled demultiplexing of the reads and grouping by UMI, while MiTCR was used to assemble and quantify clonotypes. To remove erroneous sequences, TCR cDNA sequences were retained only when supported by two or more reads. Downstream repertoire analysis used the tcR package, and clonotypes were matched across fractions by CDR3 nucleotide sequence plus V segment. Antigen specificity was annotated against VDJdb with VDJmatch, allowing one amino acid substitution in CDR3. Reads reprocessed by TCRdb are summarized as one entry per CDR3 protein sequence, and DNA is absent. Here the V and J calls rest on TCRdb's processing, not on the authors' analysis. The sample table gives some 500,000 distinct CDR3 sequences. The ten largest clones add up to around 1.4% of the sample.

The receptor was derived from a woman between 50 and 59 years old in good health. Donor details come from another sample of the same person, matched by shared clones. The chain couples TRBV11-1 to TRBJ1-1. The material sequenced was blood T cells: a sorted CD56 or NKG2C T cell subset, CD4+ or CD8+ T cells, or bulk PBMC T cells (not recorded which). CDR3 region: CASSLNTASEAFF. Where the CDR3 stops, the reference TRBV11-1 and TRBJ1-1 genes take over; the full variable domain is EAEVAQSPRYKITEKSQAVAFWCDPISGHATLYWYRQILGQGPELLVQFQDESVVDDSQLPKDRFSAERLKGVDSTLKIQPAELGDSAMYLCASSLNTASEAFFGQGTRLTVV.